Shown below are 28 T cell receptor beta chains from a single sample sequenced in a study of radiation and T cells in renal cell carcinoma. As for time point: baseline pretreatment blood. Treatment described: 15 Gy SBRT to primary tumor, nephrectomy 4 weeks later. Using immunoSEQ multiplex PCR, the repertoire was profiled, and TCRdb retains in-frame clones only, with some absent. Here the sample spans tens of thousands of clones, 82% being singletons. The sample here was blood, taken from a patient whose treatment included radiotherapy and nephrectomy. The origin of the receptors is a man aged 60 to 69 with renal cell carcinoma.

The V call is TRBV28, the J call TRBJ2-7; D tentatively fits TRBD1 or TRBD2 (5 bases each). The length of the CDR3 is 13 residues. V shed 6 bases and J shed 0 bases, with 9 bases lying between them. The germline V gene has CDR1 MDHEN and CDR2 SYDVKM. The CDR3 protein is CASRGDISYEQYF. CDR3 coding DNA: TGTGCCAGCAGGGGGGATATCTCCTACGAGCAGTACTTC.

The rearrangement joins TRBV30 to TRBJ1-1; 7 bases fit TRBD1. The CDR3 loop spans 15 amino acids. Trimming took 0 bases from V and 5 from J; bases not matched to a gene: 9. The germline gives CDR1 GTSNPN, CDR2 SVGIG (reference sequence). CDR3: CAWSVGGSLATEAFF. CDR3 coding DNA: TGTGCCTGGAGTGTAGGGGGCTCACTGGCGACTGAAGCTTTCTTT.

This clone was seen just once. The chain couples TRBV6-1 to TRBJ2-5; no reliable D call. Trimming stripped 2 bases from V and 5 bases from J, with 3 bases between. Germline CDR1 and CDR2: MNHNS and SASEGT. The CDR3 runs to 11 residues. CDR3: CASSESETQYF. CDR3 DNA sequence: TGTGCCAGCAGTGAATCTGAGACCCAGTACTTC.

There are a few counts of this clone. V is TRBV4-3 and J is TRBJ2-1; 7 nucleotides agree with TRBD2. The CDR3 consists of 16 residues. Germline assignment: CDR1 LGHNA and CDR2 YSLEER. After removal of 0 bases from V and 7 bases from J, the junction contained 9 bases not matched to a gene. CDR3 coding DNA: TGCGCCAGCAGCCAAGATGGGTCGGGAGGATGGAATGAGCAGTTCTTC. It is translated as CASSQDGSGGWNEQFF.

Written as DNA, the CDR3 is TGCGCCAGCAGCCAGGGGCTAGCGGGGTCAGATACGCAGTATTTT. Protein product: CASSQGLAGSDTQYF. The V gene is TRBV4-3, the J gene TRBJ2-3; 9 positions match TRBD2. Germline V lookup: CDR1 LGHNA, CDR2 YSLEER. V was clipped by 3 bases and J by 4 bases; unmatched bases: 5. The CDR3 is 15 amino acids.

The sample holds one count of this clone. The V and J genes are TRBV7-8 and TRBJ2-7, with D perhaps TRBD1 (7 bases). The V and J ends lost 2 bases and 3 bases respectively, with 20 bases between them. CDR1 SGHVS and CDR2 FQNEAQ come from the germline V gene. The CDR3 runs to 17 residues. The CDR3 DNA sequence: TGTGCCAGCAGCTTAAACATAGCGCAGGGGGGCTACTACGAGCAGTACTTC. The encoded protein is CASSLNIAQGGYYEQYF.

The CDR3 reads CASSVGSLYDEQYF. CDR3 DNA: TGTGCCAGCAGCGTAGGGTCCCTCTACGACGAGCAGTACTTC. The chain links TRBV9 to TRBJ2-7; no firm D call. In germline, CDR1 is SGDLS, CDR2 YYNGEE. The length of the CDR3 is 14 residues. V was trimmed by 0 bases and J by 5 bases, leaving 12 bases between them.

V gene TRBV6-1 combines with J gene TRBJ2-4; D remains ambiguous. V lost 2 bases to trimming and J lost 0 bases, with 11 bases between them. The CDR3 has 16 amino acids. CDR1 and CDR2 from the germline V gene are MNHNS and SASEGT. Here the CDR3 reads CASSESRLLAKNIQYF. The DNA for the CDR3 is TGTGCCAGCAGTGAATCTAGACTCCTAGCCAAAAACATTCAGTACTTC.

The chain joins TRBV29-1 to TRBJ1-1; unclear D gene. The CDR3 has 14 amino acids. V gave up 2 bases and J gave up 1 base, with 11 bases separating them. In germline, CDR1 is SQVTM, CDR2 ANQGSEA. CDR3 residues: CSVENPTENTEAFF. CDR3 DNA: TGCAGCGTTGAAAACCCCACGGAGAACACTGAAGCTTTCTTT.

The chain links TRBV2 to TRBJ2-7; D is uncertain. In germline, CDR1 is SNHLY, CDR2 FYNNEI. Trimming took off 6 bases at V and 0 bases at J, with 9 bases between the two ends. This CDR3 comprises 13 residues. This chain's CDR3 is CASRQAFSYEQYF. In DNA, the CDR3 is TGTGCCAGCAGGCAGGCCTTCTCCTACGAGCAGTACTTC.

V and J are TRBV28 and TRBJ1-1; D is possibly TRBD1 (6 bases). This CDR3 has 14 residues. The germline V gene has CDR1 MDHEN and CDR2 SYDVKM. Trimming removed 8 bases from V and 3 bases from J, with 16 bases in between. CDR3 sequence (DNA): TGTGCCAGCCGAGAACAGGGATTTTACACTGAAGCTTTCTTT. Its translation: CASREQGFYTEAFF.

The V call is TRBV19, the J call TRBJ2-2; D remains unclear. The V end lost 1 base, the J end lost 5 bases, and 8 bases lay between the germline ends. The germline V gene has CDR1 LNHDA and CDR2 SQIVND (reference sequence). The CDR3 loop spans 14 amino acids. The chain's CDR3 is CASSIGSWTGELFF. The CDR3 DNA sequence: TGTGCCAGTAGTATAGGGAGTTGGACCGGGGAGCTGTTTTTT.

J is TRBJ1-5 and V is TRBV7-2, with D tentatively TRBD1 (5 bases). V was clipped by 1 base and J by 7 bases, with 14 bases between them. The length of the CDR3 is 15 residues. Per germline, CDR1 SGHTA and CDR2 FQGNSA. CDR3 bases: TGTGCCAGCAGCTTAGGTCCCCAGGGTCGCCAGCCCCAGCATTTT. Residues: CASSLGPQGRQPQHF.

The chain carries TRBV6-6 and TRBJ2-7; D may be TRBD2 (6 bases). This CDR3 contains 14 residues. Germline assignment: CDR1 MNHNY and CDR2 SVGAGI (reference sequence). V lost 5 bases and J lost 3, with 14 bases in between. The CDR3 DNA reads TGTGCCAGCAGTGGAGCGGGTACGGGCTACGAGCAGTACTTC. Protein sequence: CASSGAGTGYEQYF.

The rearrangement joins TRBV28 to TRBJ2-7, with TRBD2 matching over 8 bases. This CDR3 contains 14 residues. Germline trimming cut 8 bases from V and 2 bases from J; bases unmatched to any gene: 8. Germline V gene data show CDR1 as MDHEN and CDR2 as SYDVKM. This chain's CDR3 is CASSLRGATYEQYF. In nucleotides, the CDR3 is TGTGCCAGCTCCTTGCGGGGGGCTACCTACGAGCAGTACTTC.

The chain carries TRBV11-2 and TRBJ2-7; D gene uncertain. Trimming removed 5 bases from V and 3 bases from J, with 5 bases in between. This CDR3 is built from 11 residues. CDR1 and CDR2 from the germline V gene are SGHAT and FQNNGV. CDR3 residues: CASSPYYEQYF. CDR3 nucleotide sequence: TGTGCCAGCAGCCCCTACTACGAGCAGTACTTC.

V is TRBV7-8 and J is TRBJ1-2; a weak D match, TRBD1 (6 bases). The CDR3 totals 15 residues. The V gene lost 5 bases and the J gene lost 2 bases, with 15 bases spanning the gap. Per the germline V gene, CDR1 is SGHVS and CDR2 is FQNEAQ. This chain's CDR3 is CASSLRTTGNYGYTF. As DNA, the CDR3 is TGTGCCAGCAGCCTACGGACAACAGGGAACTATGGCTACACCTTC.

This clone was seen once. The genes are TRBV27 and TRBJ2-1, with TRBD1 matching over 7 bases. V was pared by 5 bases and J by 2 bases, with 6 bases of the junction left unmatched. This CDR3 is 15 amino acids long. CDR1 is MNHEY, CDR2 SMNVEV, per germline (reference sequence). CDR3 nucleotides: TGTGCCAGCAGTGTCGGGGACAGTACCTACAATGAGCAGTTCTTC. It is translated as CASSVGDSTYNEQFF.

The chain joins TRBV7-9 to TRBJ2-2; D is possibly TRBD2 (7 bases). Between the trimmed V and J ends, which lost 3 bases and 2 bases, there was a span of 19 bases. The CDR3 has 18 amino acids. Germline V lookup: CDR1 SEHNR, CDR2 FQNEAQ (reference sequence). The CDR3 loop is CASSFMAGASRNTGELFF. Here the CDR3 DNA reads TGTGCCAGCAGCTTTATGGCGGGGGCGTCCCGAAACACCGGGGAGCTGTTTTTT. The entire variable domain, with the rest obtained from reference TRBV7-9 and TRBJ2-2, is as follows: DTGVSQNPRHKITKRGQNVTFRCDPISEHNRLYWYRQTLGQGPEFLTYFQNEAQLEKSRLLSDRFSAERPKGSFSTLEIQRTEQGDSAMYLCASSFMAGASRNTGELFFGEGSRLTVL.

This clone was seen only once. The rearrangement links TRBV9 to TRBJ2-4; D gene ambiguous. The V gene lost 7 bases and the J gene lost 8 bases, with 16 bases spanning the gap. Germline-derived CDR1 and CDR2 are SGDLS and YYNGEE. CDR3 length: 13 amino acids. The CDR3 DNA sequence: TGTGCCAGCTGTAAAGGCATGGCGGACATTCAGTACTTC. As protein: CASCKGMADIQYF.

The V gene is TRBV4-3, the J gene TRBJ1-2, with TRBD1 as a possible D gene (5 bases). This CDR3 contains 17 residues. The germline V and J ends were trimmed by 2 bases and 6 bases, with 22 bases remaining between them. Germline V CDR1 and CDR2: LGHNA, YSLEER. The CDR3 DNA sequence: TGCGCCAGCAGCCAACCCACGACAAGGGGCGCGTCTAATGGCTACACCTTC. Its protein product is CASSQPTTRGASNGYTF.

This clone occurred once. The genes are TRBV10-3 and TRBJ2-5, with 10 bases lining up with TRBD1. Per the germline V gene, CDR1 is ENHRY and CDR2 is SYGVKD. The CDR3 contains 16 residues. Trimming removed 6 bases from V and 3 bases from J; junction bases left unmatched: 10. The CDR3 here is CAISDRGQAGEETQYF. The CDR3 DNA is TGTGCCATCAGCGACAGGGGGCAAGCGGGAGAAGAGACCCAGTACTTC.

V and J are TRBV5-1 and TRBJ2-1; TRBD2 matches 9 bases. Germline CDR1 and CDR2: SGHRS and YFSETQ. This CDR3 region has 15 residues. Trimming removed 2 bases from V and 6 bases from J; junction bases left unmatched: 6. CDR3 sequence reads: CASSFSGSWGNEQFF. CDR3 nucleotides: TGCGCCAGCAGCTTTAGCGGGAGTTGGGGCAATGAGCAGTTCTTC. Full variable domain (outside the CDR3, taken from reference TRBV5-1 and TRBJ2-1): KAGVTQTPRYLIKTRGQQVTLSCSPISGHRSVSWYQQTPGQGLQFLFEYFSETQRNKGNFPGRFSGRQFSNSRSEMNVSTLELGDSALYLCASSFSGSWGNEQFFGPGTRLTVL.

The chain uses TRBV4-2 and TRBJ2-7; D gene unclear. The CDR3 is made up of 15 amino acids. The germline CDR1 and CDR2 sequences are LGHNA and YNFKEQ. V lost 1 base to trimming and J lost 5 bases, with 15 bases between them. For the CDR3, the DNA is TGTGCCAGCAGCCAAGCCAGGCCTAGTAGTCACGAGCAGTACTTC. It is translated as CASSQARPSSHEQYF.

The V gene is TRBV9, the J gene TRBJ2-3, with TRBD2 matching 8 bases. The CDR3 covers 15 residues. V dropped 2 bases and J dropped 10; count of bases not matched to a gene: 12. Germline values: CDR1 SGDLS, CDR2 YYNGEE. CDR3 DNA sequence: TGTGCCAGCAGCGTCGGGGGGGGATCGGTGACGGCGCAGTATTTT. Translation: CASSVGGGSVTAQYF.

V is TRBV27 and J is TRBJ2-7; D is possibly TRBD1 or TRBD2 (5 bases each). There are 14 residues in the CDR3. Per the germline V gene, CDR1 is MNHEY and CDR2 is SMNVEV (reference sequence). Trimming removed 2 bases from V and 2 bases from J, with 10 bases in between. The CDR3 DNA follows: TGTGCCAGCAGTTTACGTAGAGGGGCCTACGAGCAGTACTTC. Protein product: CASSLRRGAYEQYF.

This chain joins TRBV4-1 and TRBJ2-1; D is perhaps TRBD2 (6 bases). The CDR3 runs to 15 residues. Trimming took 4 bases from V and 4 from J, leaving 14 bases between them. CDR1 is MGHRA and CDR2 is YSYEKL in the germline V gene. The chain's CDR3 is CASSPRETPYNEQFF. The CDR3, as DNA: TGCGCCAGCAGCCCTCGGGAGACACCTTACAATGAGCAGTTCTTC.

This rearrangement joins TRBV2 to TRBJ2-2, with unresolved D. The CDR3 totals 13 residues. V was pared by 4 bases and J by 4 bases, with 7 bases between. Germline CDR1 is SNHLY and CDR2 is FYNNEI. Here the CDR3 DNA reads TGTGCCAGCAGTGTGGTTGTCACCGGGGAGCTGTTTTTT. This gives the protein CASSVVVTGELFF. Supplemented by reference TRBV2 and TRBJ2-2, the full variable domain reads EPEVTQTPSHQVTQMGQEVILRCVPISNHLYFYWYRQILGQKVEFLVSFYNNEISEKSEIFDDQFSVERPDGSNFTLKIRSTKLEDSAMYFCASSVVVTGELFFGEGSRLTVL.